These 11 T cell receptor beta chains came from one sample sequenced in a study of OX40 agonist ivuxolimab in advanced cancers. TCRdb keeps only in-frame clones here, not all; method: immunoSEQ multiplex PCR. This sample has under 85,000 clones, with around 94% found just once. Sequenced material: CD4+ or CD8+ T cells sorted from blood, taken in a trial of the OX40 agonist ivuxolimab. The receptor source for this set is an adult with an advanced solid tumor such as melanoma, head and neck, liver or kidney cancer.

Written as DNA, the CDR3 is TGTGCCAGCAGCAAATCTAATCGGGACAGGCCCTACGAGCAGTACTTC. This encodes CASSKSNRDRPYEQYF. The J gene is TRBJ2-7, the V gene TRBV21-1; the table's D call, TRBD1, was not checked against the DNA. TRBV21-1 is designated a pseudogene. The CDR3 has 16 residues.

V is TRBV7-9 and J is TRBJ2-1, with D tentatively TRBD2 (5 bases). The V gene lost 5 bases and the J gene lost 0 bases, with 14 bases spanning the gap. There are 16 residues in the CDR3. CDR1 is SEHNR, CDR2 FQNEAQ, per germline (reference sequence). For the CDR3, the DNA is TGTGCCAGCAGCGGTTTACGGGGAACCTCCTACAATGAGCAGTTCTTC. It yields the protein CASSGLRGTSYNEQFF.

The V call is TRBV27, the J call TRBJ1-5; 12 nucleotides line up with TRBD1. After removal of 2 bases from V and 6 bases from J, the junction contained 2 bases not matched to a gene. Germline values: CDR1 MNHEY, CDR2 SMNVEV (reference sequence). This CDR3 contains 15 residues. The CDR3 nucleotides are TGTGCCAGCAGTTTAGGGACAGGGGGCAGTCAGCCCCAGCATTTT. Encoded protein: CASSLGTGGSQPQHF.

The chain joins TRBV28 to TRBJ2-1, with D perhaps TRBD1 or TRBD2 (6 bases each). The CDR3 contains 15 residues. Trimming stripped 4 bases from V and 8 bases from J, with 18 bases between. The V gene's germline CDR1 is MDHEN and CDR2 SYDVKM. CDR3 DNA: TGTGCCAGCAGTTCCCAACGGGGGCTCAGGGATGAGCAGTTCTTC. This translates into CASSSQRGLRDEQFF.

The gene calls are TRBV5-6 and TRBJ1-5; D gene uncertain. Germline loops: CDR1 SGHDT, CDR2 YYEEEE. The CDR3 consists of 13 residues. Trimming pared 0 bases from V and 3 bases from J, leaving 4 bases between. Here the CDR3 reads CASSLGYNQPQHF. Here the CDR3 DNA reads TGTGCCAGCAGCTTGGGGTACAATCAGCCCCAGCATTTT.

V is TRBV5-6 and J is TRBJ2-7, with TRBD2 matching 13 bases. The V gene end was trimmed by 4 bases and the J gene end by 4 bases; junction bases not matched to a gene: 5. This CDR3 spans 15 amino acids. From germline, CDR1 is SGHDT and CDR2 YYEEEE. CDR3 in DNA: TGTGCCAGCAGCGCCGGGACTAGCGGGAATTACGAGCAGTACTTC. The encoded protein is CASSAGTSGNYEQYF.

The V call is TRBV7-2, the J call TRBJ1-1; D may be TRBD1 (5 bases). V gave up 1 base and J gave up 9 bases, with 12 bases separating them. The germline V gene encodes CDR1 SGHTA and CDR2 FQGNSA. The CDR3 is 13 residues long. Here the CDR3 reads CASSLVGGNKAFF. CDR3 coding DNA: TGTGCCAGCAGCTTAGTTGGGGGTAATAAAGCTTTCTTT.

V gene TRBV4-2 combines with J gene TRBJ1-5; unclear D gene. CDR1 is LGHNA, CDR2 YNFKEQ, per germline. The CDR3 runs 16 residues. Trimming removed 11 bases from V and 4 bases from J, with 24 bases in between. CDR3 bases: TGTGCCTCCCCCCCGGGAAAAATGGAACGAAATCAGCCCCAGCATTTT. Its translation: CASPPGKMERNQPQHF.

This sequence joins TRBV28 and TRBJ2-7; D might be TRBD2 (6 bases). Trimming cost V 3 bases and J 1 base, with 16 bases left between them. This CDR3 has 16 amino acids. Germline V lookup: CDR1 MDHEN, CDR2 SYDVKM. The DNA of the CDR3 is TGTGCCAGCAGTTTTCGGGGACTCCGTCCGTCCTACGAGCAGTACTTC. It translates to CASSFRGLRPSYEQYF. Full variable domain (rest looked up from reference TRBV28 and TRBJ2-7): DVKVTQSSRYLVKRTGEKVFLECVQDMDHENMFWYRQDPGLGLRLIYFSYDVKMKEKGDIPEGYSVSREKKERFSLILESASTNQTSMYLCASSFRGLRPSYEQYFGPGTRLTVT.

The genes are TRBV4-2 and TRBJ1-2, with D maybe TRBD1 (6 bases). The CDR3 is 18 residues long. The V gene lost 4 bases and the J gene lost 3 bases, with 24 bases spanning the gap. CDR1 is LGHNA, CDR2 YNFKEQ, per germline. The CDR3 reads CASSPTLVTGKGDYGYTF. The CDR3 DNA is TGTGCCAGCAGCCCGACACTCGTAACAGGGAAGGGGGACTATGGCTACACCTTC.

The chain links TRBV2 to TRBJ1-2; D is uncertain. The CDR3 is 12 amino acids. In germline, CDR1 is SNHLY, CDR2 FYNNEI. The V gene lost 5 bases and the J gene lost 4 bases, with 8 bases spanning the gap. CDR3 bases: TGTGCCAGCAGTACCAGCTCCTATGGCTACACCTTC. It yields the protein CASSTSSYGYTF.